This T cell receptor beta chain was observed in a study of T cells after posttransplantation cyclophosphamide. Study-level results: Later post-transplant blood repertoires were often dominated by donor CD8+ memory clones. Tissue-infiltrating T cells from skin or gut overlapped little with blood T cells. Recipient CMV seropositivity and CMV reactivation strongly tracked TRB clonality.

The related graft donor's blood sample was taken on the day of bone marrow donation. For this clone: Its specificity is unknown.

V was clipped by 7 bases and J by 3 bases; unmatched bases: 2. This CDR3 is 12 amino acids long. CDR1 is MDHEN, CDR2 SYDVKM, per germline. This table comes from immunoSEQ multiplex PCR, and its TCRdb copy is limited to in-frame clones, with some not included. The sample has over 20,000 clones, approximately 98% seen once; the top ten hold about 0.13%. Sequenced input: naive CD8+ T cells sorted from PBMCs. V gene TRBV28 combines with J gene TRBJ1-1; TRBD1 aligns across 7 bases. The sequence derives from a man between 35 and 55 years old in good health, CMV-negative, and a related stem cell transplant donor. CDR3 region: CASTQGDTEAFF. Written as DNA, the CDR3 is TGTGCCAGCACCCAGGGGGACACTGAAGCTTTCTTT.